This TCR beta chain emerged from a study of T cells in Graves' hyperthyroidism and ophthalmopathy. RNA transcripts were the template for amplifying TCR beta CDR3 regions. The HTBI primer set was used in a first-round RT-PCR of the TCR CDR3. MiXCR, run by TCRdb on the multiplex PCR reads, gives a single entry per CDR3 protein. The repertoire holds around 520,000 distinct CDR3 sequences, under 15% seen once, with around a sixth in the top ten. Concerning this clonotype itself: The antigen is not known.

The CDR3 sequence is 14 residues long. V lost 6 bases and J lost 0, with 8 bases in between. The germline V gene has CDR1 MDHEN and CDR2 SYDVKM. Cells are PBMCs isolated from roughly 10 ml of fresh blood. Regarding the study as a whole: Ophthalmopathy onset followed model prediction by a median about six months. In the blood, most expanded thyroid clonotypes above 0.001 appeared as well.

The receptor comes from a woman younger than 35 with Graves' hyperthyroidism. The chain carries TRBV28 and TRBJ2-2; unclear D gene. The sequenced sample was blood. The CDR3 loop is CASRVDTNTGELFF. Written as DNA, the CDR3 is TGTGCCAGCAGAGTAGATACGAACACCGGGGAGCTGTTTTTT.